The 20 T cell receptor beta chains below were found in one sample sequenced in a study of a mutant IDH1 vaccine in newly diagnosed glioma. As to time point: week 35, safety follow-up. Vaccinated patients received 300 ug of mutant IDH1 20-mer peptide per dose, with topical imiquimod. Their antigens remain unidentified. Generated by immunoSEQ multiplex PCR, the TCRdb table keeps only in-frame clones and is missing some. This sample has more than 55,000 clones, with around four fifths found just once. The material was PBMCs, obtained from a glioma patient whose treatment included an IDH1 peptide vaccine. The receptors stem from a man aged 25-40 years with glioma.

This chain's CDR3 is CASSLGQTRPNEKLFF. CDR3 bases: TGTGCCAGCAGCTTGGGACAGACGAGACCGAATGAAAAACTGTTTTTT. The rearrangement joins TRBV5-4 to TRBJ1-4; D possibly corresponds to TRBD1 (5 bases). Germline V gives CDR1 SGHNT, CDR2 YYREEE (reference sequence). V lost 0 bases to trimming and J lost 5 bases, with 14 bases between them. The CDR3 is made up of 16 amino acids.

Only a few counts were recorded for this clone. This rearrangement joins TRBV11-2 to TRBJ1-1; a possible D gene is TRBD1 (5 bases). Trimming left V 6 bases short and J 4 bases short, with 12 bases between. The CDR3 is made up of 13 amino acids. The germline V gene has CDR1 SGHAT and CDR2 FQNNGV. Here the CDR3 reads CASSLTGGTEAFF. CDR3 in DNA: TGTGCCAGCAGTCTGACCGGGGGCACTGAAGCTTTCTTT.

The V and J genes are TRBV11-2 and TRBJ1-2; D ambiguous. The CDR3 sequence is 16 residues long. Germline lookup yields CDR1 SGHAT and CDR2 FQNNGV. V shed 5 bases and J shed 0 bases, with 16 bases lying between them. For the CDR3, the DNA is TGTGCCAGCAGCCCCCGGTTGATGACTACTAACTATGGCTACACCTTC. It is translated as CASSPRLMTTNYGYTF. The variable domain in full, with the rest retrieved from reference TRBV11-2 and TRBJ1-2, is EAGVAQSPRYKIIEKRQSVAFWCNPISGHATLYWYQQILGQGPKLLIQFQNNGVVDDSQLPKDRFSAERLKGVDSTLKIQPAKLEDSAVYLCASSPRLMTTNYGYTFGSGTRLTVV.

The rearrangement links TRBV6-5 to TRBJ1-4; D remains ambiguous. The CDR3 spans 12 residues. The germline V gene has CDR1 MNHEY and CDR2 SVGAGI. V dropped 8 bases and J dropped 7 bases, with 11 bases sitting between them. CDR3 in DNA: TGTGCCAGCTCCGGACTAGGTGAAAAACTGTTTTTT. Its translation: CASSGLGEKLFF.

This chain links TRBV7-2 with TRBJ2-3, with D tentatively TRBD1 (6 bases). The CDR3 sequence is 19 residues long. The V end was cut by 2 bases, the J end by 2 bases, with 23 bases between. Germline values: CDR1 SGHTA, CDR2 FQGNSA. CDR3 nucleotides: TGTGCCAGCAGCTTACCCCTTTATTATCGGACAGCGGACACAGATACGCAGTATTTT. It yields the protein CASSLPLYYRTADTDTQYF.

V and J are TRBV10-3 and TRBJ2-1; 12 nucleotides line up with TRBD2. This CDR3 has 16 residues. The germline gives CDR1 ENHRY, CDR2 SYGVKD. Trimming removed 4 bases from V and 9 bases from J; junction bases left unmatched: 10. CDR3 in DNA: TGTGCCATCAGTGTGCCTCCTAGCGGGGGGGCCACTGAGCAGTTCTTC. Encoded protein: CAISVPPSGGATEQFF.

CDR3: CASSSTTGRRTQYF. CDR3 coding DNA: TGTGCCAGCAGCTCAACGACAGGGAGGAGGACGCAGTATTTT. The chain uses TRBV7-9 and TRBJ2-3; TRBD1 is a possible D gene (7 bases). The CDR3 extends over 14 amino acids. V was pared by 4 bases and J by 9 bases, with 17 bases between. Germline-derived CDR1 and CDR2 are SEHNR and FQNEAQ (reference sequence).

This clone was detected only a few times. The chain is built from TRBV6-6 and TRBJ1-5; possibly TRBD1 for D (6 bases). V lost 3 bases and J lost 4, with 10 bases in between. There are 14 residues in the CDR3. Germline V gives CDR1 MNHNY, CDR2 SVGAGI (reference sequence). The CDR3 spells CASSYSGVNQPQHF. The CDR3, as DNA: TGTGCCAGCAGTTATTCAGGGGTAAATCAGCCCCAGCATTTT.

This chain joins TRBV5-1 and TRBJ1-4; D might be TRBD1 (6 bases). In germline, CDR1 is SGHRS, CDR2 YFSETQ. This CDR3 region has 14 residues. V was trimmed by 4 bases and J by 2 bases, leaving 9 bases between them. Written as DNA, the CDR3 is TGCGCCAGCAGCGCGGACAGCACTAATGAAAAACTGTTTTTT. Protein product: CASSADSTNEKLFF.

The rearrangement uses TRBV5-1 and TRBJ2-1, with no clear D. The CDR3 sequence is 15 residues long. In germline, CDR1 is SGHRS, CDR2 YFSETQ. Trimming removed 2 bases at V and 3 bases at J, with 12 bases between. The CDR3 DNA follows: TGCGCCAGCAGCTTCGACGGGCAGGTCTACAATGAGCAGTTCTTC. This translates into CASSFDGQVYNEQFF.

This clone was recorded only once. The chain carries TRBV4-1 and TRBJ2-4; D is unresolved. This CDR3 contains 16 residues. Germline CDR1 is MGHRA and CDR2 is YSYEKL. With 3 bases removed from V and 1 base from J, the gap between germline ends came to 13 bases. DNA of the CDR3: TGCGCCAGCAGCCACAGACCTCAGGAGGCCAAAAACATTCAGTACTTC. It yields the protein CASSHRPQEAKNIQYF.

The gene calls are TRBV18 and TRBJ1-1, with D perhaps TRBD1 (5 bases). CDR1 and CDR2 from the germline V gene are KGHSH and LQKENI. This CDR3 comprises 15 residues. Trimming took 0 bases from V and 5 from J, leaving 13 bases between them. The CDR3 region is CASSPPDKGMTEAFF. In DNA, the CDR3 is TGTGCCAGCTCACCACCAGATAAGGGGATGACTGAAGCTTTCTTT.

The rearrangement links TRBV25-1 to TRBJ1-2; 7 nucleotides agree with TRBD1. The junction had 6 bases not matched to a gene; V was cut back by 2 bases and J by 6 bases. The CDR3 is made up of 14 amino acids. Germline lookup yields CDR1 MGHDK and CDR2 SYGVNS. In DNA form, the CDR3 reads TGTGCCAGCAGTGAAACCGGGACAGCCCATGGCTACACCTTC. Protein sequence: CASSETGTAHGYTF.

The chain combines TRBV7-8 with TRBJ2-1; tentatively, D is TRBD1 (5 bases). V gave up 5 bases and J gave up 2 bases, with 16 bases separating them. Germline values: CDR1 SGHVS, CDR2 FQNEAQ. The CDR3 extends over 16 amino acids. CDR3 region: CASSPRTNTAYNEQFF. The CDR3 DNA is TGTGCCAGCAGCCCCAGGACAAACACGGCCTACAATGAGCAGTTCTTC.

The rearrangement joins TRBV9 to TRBJ1-5; unclear D gene. The CDR3 covers 14 residues. Trimming pared 2 bases from V and 0 bases from J, leaving 6 bases between. Germline CDR1 and CDR2: SGDLS and YYNGEE. Written as DNA, the CDR3 is TGTGCCAGCAGCGTGGAAAATAGCAATCAGCCCCAGCATTTT. Its translation: CASSVENSNQPQHF. The full variable domain, completed using reference TRBV9 and TRBJ1-5, is DSGVTQTPKHLITATGQRVTLRCSPRSGDLSVYWYQQSLDQGLQFLIQYYNGEERAKGNILERFSAQQFPDLHSELNLSSLELGDSALYFCASSVENSNQPQHFGDGTRLSIL.

The chain carries TRBV5-6 and TRBJ2-3; D remains unclear. The CDR3 loop spans 13 amino acids. Germline V gene sequence: CDR1 SGHDT, CDR2 YYEEEE. Between the trimmed V and J ends, which lost 1 base and 5 bases, there was a span of 8 bases. The CDR3 loop reads CASSLRRGDTQYF. The CDR3 nucleotides are TGTGCCAGCAGCTTGAGGAGAGGAGATACGCAGTATTTT. The whole variable domain, remainder taken from reference TRBV5-6 and TRBJ2-3, is DAGVTQSPTHLIKTRGQQVTLRCSPKSGHDTVSWYQQALGQGPQFIFQYYEEEERQRGNFPDRFSGHQFPNYSSELNVNALLLGDSALYLCASSLRRGDTQYFGPGTRLTVL.

This rearrangement joins TRBV11-2 to TRBJ2-3; 8 bases line up with TRBD2. CDR1 is SGHAT and CDR2 is FQNNGV in the germline V gene. Trimming at V came to 8 bases and at J to 2 bases, leaving 12 bases not matched to a gene. The CDR3 runs to 16 residues. The CDR3 loop is CASRPRGGSTTDTQYF. The CDR3 DNA reads TGTGCCAGCCGACCTCGGGGGGGCTCCACCACAGATACGCAGTATTTT.

The gene calls are TRBV19 and TRBJ1-1, with D unresolved. The CDR3 loop spans 14 amino acids. The ends were cut back, 5 bases at V and 3 bases at J, with 13 bases in the middle. The germline CDR1 and CDR2 sequences are LNHDA and SQIVND (reference sequence). CDR3 sequence (DNA): TGTGCCAGTAGTCCCTCCACTGGGTACACTGAAGCTTTCTTT. Its translation is CASSPSTGYTEAFF. The full variable domain, in which reference TRBV19 and TRBJ1-1 provide the parts outside the CDR3, is DGGITQSPKYLFRKEGQNVTLSCEQNLNHDAMYWYRQDPGQGLRLIYYSQIVNDFQKGDIAEGYSVSREKKESFPLTVTSAQKNPTAFYLCASSPSTGYTEAFFGQGTRLTVV.

The V gene is TRBV11-3, the J gene TRBJ2-4; 9 nucleotides match TRBD1. The germline CDR1 and CDR2 sequences are SGHNT and YENEEA. The CDR3 spans 16 residues. The V gene end was trimmed by 5 bases and the J gene end by 7 bases; junction bases not matched to a gene: 12. CDR3 loop: CASSQNTGTGRNIQYF. CDR3 sequence (DNA): TGTGCCAGCAGCCAAAATACCGGGACAGGGAGGAACATTCAGTACTTC.

This chain connects TRBV6-1 to TRBJ2-2; D is undetermined. The CDR3 sequence is 16 residues long. With 4 bases removed from V and 0 bases from J, the gap between germline ends came to 12 bases. Germline V lookup: CDR1 MNHNS, CDR2 SASEGT. CDR3 DNA: TGTGCCAGCAGTGTTCGGGCGATTCCGAACACCGGGGAGCTGTTTTTT. Protein: CASSVRAIPNTGELFF.